Listed here are 28 T cell receptor beta chains from one sample, sequenced in a study of cytomegalovirus exposure and HLA in healthy donors. Primers for the PCR totalled 60 Vbeta and 13 Jbeta. The data were produced by immunoSEQ multiplex PCR, yet TCRdb's version contains in-frame clones alone and is incomplete. The sample includes 50,000 to 65,000 clones, less than 75% seen only once; the top ten take 22%. The specimen sequenced was PBMCs. The receptors originated from a woman aged 45-65 years in good health and CMV-seropositive.

The chain joins TRBV18 to TRBJ2-5; TRBD2 is a possible D gene (5 bases). Germline lookup yields CDR1 KGHSH and CDR2 LQKENI. This CDR3 has 14 amino acids. Trimming took off 5 bases at V and 4 bases at J, with 14 bases between the two ends. CDR3: CASSLPGVRETQYF. DNA for the CDR3: TGTGCCAGCTCATTGCCCGGGGTAAGAGAGACCCAGTACTTC.

This chain joins TRBV7-9 and TRBJ1-3; TRBD1 might be the D (6 bases). This CDR3 spans 18 amino acids. The V gene's germline CDR1 is SEHNR and CDR2 FQNEAQ (reference sequence). Between the trimmed V and J ends, which lost 4 bases and 6 bases, there was a span of 25 bases. The CDR3 DNA follows: TGTGCCAGCAGCTCAACCATCGTAGCAGGGACATCCGAAAACACCATATATTTT. This translates into CASSSTIVAGTSENTIYF.

The chain uses TRBV4-1 and TRBJ2-1; 11 positions match TRBD2. Germline V lookup: CDR1 MGHRA, CDR2 YSYEKL. Trimming at V came to 4 bases and at J to 6 bases, leaving 8 bases not matched to a gene. The CDR3 consists of 16 residues. The CDR3 region is CASSLELAGVSNEQFF. The CDR3 region has the DNA TGCGCCAGCAGCCTTGAACTAGCGGGAGTATCCAATGAGCAGTTCTTC.

The chain joins TRBV4-2 to TRBJ2-1, with a tentative D call TRBD1 (6 bases). The CDR3 runs 15 residues. CDR1 is LGHNA and CDR2 is YNFKEQ in the germline V gene. Between the trimmed V and J ends, which lost 4 bases and 9 bases, there was a span of 19 bases. The CDR3 DNA reads TGTGCCAGCAGCCCACAGGGCCCTTCATCCAGTGAGCAGTTCTTC. It translates to CASSPQGPSSSEQFF.

The chain couples TRBV5-8 to TRBJ2-5, with 9 bases aligning to TRBD1. CDR1 is SGHTS and CDR2 is YDEGEE in the germline V gene. This CDR3 has 15 amino acids. J gave up 2 bases and V 3 bases, and 5 bases lay outside the gene matches. CDR3 coding DNA: TGTGCCAGCAGCTCCGGGACAGGGATGCAAGAGACCCAGTACTTC. Protein: CASSSGTGMQETQYF.

This sequence joins TRBV7-8 and TRBJ1-3, with a possible D match to TRBD1 (6 bases). From germline, CDR1 is SGHVS and CDR2 FQNEAQ. This CDR3 has 15 residues. V gave up 5 bases and J gave up 5 bases, with 16 bases separating them. The CDR3 DNA sequence: TGTGCCAGCAGCAACGGACAGCAAGGACGAAACACCATATATTTT. This encodes CASSNGQQGRNTIYF.

V gene TRBV30 combines with J gene TRBJ2-2; 11 nucleotides align to TRBD2. Germline CDR1 reads GTSNPN; CDR2 reads SVGIG (reference sequence). The J segment lost 4 bases and the V segment lost 0 bases, leaving 16 bases of the junction unmatched. This CDR3 spans 20 amino acids. The CDR3 nucleotides are TGTGCCTGGAGTGTACTTGTGACTAGCGGGACCCTCCCGCGCACCGGGGAGCTGTTTTTT. Encoded protein: CAWSVLVTSGTLPRTGELFF.

This chain connects TRBV7-2 to TRBJ1-4; TRBD1 matches at 8 bases. Germline lookup yields CDR1 SGHTA and CDR2 FQGNSA. The CDR3 has 15 residues. J gave up 8 bases and V 5 bases, and 10 bases lay outside the gene matches. DNA of the CDR3: TGTGCCAGCAGCCGTACCCCTAACAGGGGGGAAAAACTGTTTTTT. Its translation is CASSRTPNRGEKLFF.

The chain uses TRBV5-1 and TRBJ1-4; unclear D gene. Germline V lookup: CDR1 SGHRS, CDR2 YFSETQ. The CDR3 runs 15 residues. V lost 0 bases to trimming and J lost 0 bases, with 6 bases between them. CDR3 sequence reads: CASSLVVATNEKLFF. The CDR3 DNA is TGCGCCAGCAGCTTGGTAGTGGCAACTAATGAAAAACTGTTTTTT. Full variable domain (outside the CDR3, taken from reference TRBV5-1 and TRBJ1-4): KAGVTQTPRYLIKTRGQQVTLSCSPISGHRSVSWYQQTPGQGLQFLFEYFSETQRNKGNFPGRFSGRQFSNSRSEMNVSTLELGDSALYLCASSLVVATNEKLFFGSGTQLSVL.

V and J are TRBV15 and TRBJ1-4, with 12 bases identical to TRBD1. CDR3 length: 19 residues. V lost 5 bases, J lost 7 bases, and 17 bases stayed unmatched. CDR1 is LNHNV and CDR2 is YYDKDF in the germline V gene (reference sequence). In nucleotides, the CDR3 is TGTGCCACCAGCGACATCCGGGACAGGGGGCGCGTCAGGGTTGAAAAACTGTTTTTT. This translates into CATSDIRDRGRVRVEKLFF.

This sequence joins TRBV29-1 and TRBJ2-2; 10 nucleotides match TRBD2. CDR1 and CDR2 from the germline V gene are SQVTM and ANQGSEA. The CDR3 has 16 amino acids. Trimming cost V 7 bases and J 4 bases; bases outside gene matches: 12. DNA for the CDR3: TGCAGCGCTCTGATAGCGGGAGGTCTAGGCACCGGGGAGCTGTTTTTT. Its translation is CSALIAGGLGTGELFF.

In regard to this clone: At one boundary the junction diverges from the germline segment, which might be a read error. This CDR3 reads CASSQVGGNRGGGYTF. The CDR3 bases are TGTGCCAGCAGTCAAGTGGGAGGTAACAGGGGCGGAGGCTACACCTTC. This sequence joins TRBV4-2 and TRBJ1-2; TRBD1 matches 7 bases. The CDR3 is 16 residues long. Germline CDR1 is LGHNA and CDR2 is YNFKEQ.

V gene TRBV7-9 combines with J gene TRBJ1-2; TRBD1 matches at 7 bases. CDR1 is SEHNR, CDR2 FQNEAQ, per germline (reference sequence). V dropped 5 bases and J dropped 0; count of bases not matched to a gene: 3. The CDR3 is 14 amino acids. The CDR3 nucleotides read TGTGCCAGCAGCCCACAGGGGACTAACTATGGCTACACCTTC. This codes for CASSPQGTNYGYTF.

This rearrangement joins TRBV30 to TRBJ1-4; D is undetermined. This CDR3 is 15 amino acids long. Germline V gene data show CDR1 as GTSNPN and CDR2 as SVGIG (reference sequence). V lost 3 bases, J lost 7 bases, and 18 bases lay in between. CDR3 coding DNA: TGTGCCTGGAGCTTTTTTCGGCAGCGTGGTGAAAAACTGTTTTTT. Its translation is CAWSFFRQRGEKLFF.

The CDR3 protein is CASSPGPGQGTRETQYF. The CDR3 DNA reads as TGTGCCAGCAGCCCCGGCCCGGGACAGGGAACGAGGGAGACCCAGTACTTC. The chain couples TRBV9 to TRBJ2-5, with 9 bases aligning to TRBD1. The trim removed 4 bases at V and 5 bases at J, leaving 15 bases unmatched. The CDR3 loop spans 17 amino acids. Germline CDR1 SGDLS, CDR2 YYNGEE.

This clone was detected only a few times. This CDR3 reads CAISDPGGRANGEQFF. CDR3 coding DNA: TGTGCCATCAGTGACCCAGGCGGGAGGGCCAACGGTGAGCAGTTCTTC. This chain links TRBV10-3 with TRBJ2-1, with TRBD2 matching 9 bases. CDR3 length: 16 amino acids. The germline V gene has CDR1 ENHRY and CDR2 SYGVKD. Trimming at V came to 3 bases and at J to 9 bases, leaving 12 bases not matched to a gene.

This clone showed up just a few times. The chain combines TRBV7-9 with TRBJ1-2; a possible D gene is TRBD1 (5 bases). Per the germline V gene, CDR1 is SEHNR and CDR2 is FQNEAQ (reference sequence). The germline V and J ends were trimmed by 5 bases and 0 bases, with 13 bases remaining between them. The CDR3 spans 15 residues. The CDR3 nucleotides read TGTGCCAGCAGCGCAACAGGTGTGGCTAACTATGGCTACACCTTC. As protein: CASSATGVANYGYTF.

V and J are TRBV7-2 and TRBJ1-2; 9 bases map to TRBD1. The V gene's germline CDR1 is SGHTA and CDR2 FQGNSA. This CDR3 is 18 amino acids long. J was trimmed by 4 bases and V by 0 bases; bases with no gene match: 12. The CDR3 protein is CASSLARVSKDRGYGYTF. CDR3 coding DNA: TGTGCCAGCAGCTTAGCGCGGGTCTCTAAGGACAGGGGCTATGGCTACACCTTC.

The gene calls are TRBV7-9 and TRBJ2-3; 7 bases map to TRBD2. This CDR3 is 16 amino acids long. The trim removed 7 bases at V and 1 base at J, leaving 11 bases unmatched. Germline lookup yields CDR1 SEHNR and CDR2 FQNEAQ (reference sequence). The CDR3 DNA follows: TGTGCCAGCACCCCGCTTGGGGCGGGGGGCACAGATACGCAGTATTTT. It is translated as CASTPLGAGGTDTQYF.

The V gene is TRBV9, the J gene TRBJ1-4, with 11 bases fitting TRBD1. The germline gives CDR1 SGDLS, CDR2 YYNGEE. V shed 4 bases, J shed 5 bases, and the junction held 19 bases outside the gene matches. The CDR3 consists of 20 residues. Written as DNA, the CDR3 is TGTGCCAGCAGCATCAGCCGGGATCCCGGGACAGGGGGAAACAATGAAAAACTGTTTTTT. It specifies CASSISRDPGTGGNNEKLFF.

The sample holds a few counts of this clone. V usage is TRBV6-5 and J usage is TRBJ2-3; D not resolved. This CDR3 comprises 10 residues. V was trimmed by 11 bases and J by 1 base, leaving 4 bases between them. Germline CDR1 reads MNHEY; CDR2 reads SVGAGI. This CDR3 is CASGTDTQYF. The CDR3, as DNA: TGTGCCTCCGGCACAGATACGCAGTATTTT.

In its sample, this clone was seen a few times. The rearrangement joins TRBV18 to TRBJ2-3; 10 bases are a match to TRBD1. This CDR3 has 18 residues. Trimming took 1 base from V and 1 from J; bases not matched to a gene: 8. Germline V gene data show CDR1 as KGHSH and CDR2 as LQKENI. The CDR3 is CASSPRDRGNLGTDTQYF. DNA for the CDR3: TGTGCCAGCTCACCACGGGACAGGGGAAACCTTGGCACAGATACGCAGTATTTT.

The chain recombines TRBV5-1 with TRBJ1-3; D is perhaps TRBD1 (5 bases). The CDR3 extends over 13 amino acids. Germline V CDR1 and CDR2: SGHRS, YFSETQ. V was shortened by 4 bases and J by 2 bases, with 7 bases between the two germline ends. CDR3 coding DNA: TGCGCCAGCAGCGACAGTCCTGGAAACACCATATATTTT. Its translation is CASSDSPGNTIYF.

This clone was detected only a few times. The chain carries TRBV7-2 and TRBJ1-5; possibly TRBD1 for D (5 bases). The CDR3 contains 14 residues. Between the trimmed V and J ends, which lost 5 bases and 4 bases, there was a span of 12 bases. Germline lookup yields CDR1 SGHTA and CDR2 FQGNSA. The CDR3, as DNA: TGTGCCAGCAGCCTGGACACGCGGAATCAGCCCCAGCATTTT. Its protein is CASSLDTRNQPQHF.

The gene calls are TRBV28 and TRBJ2-5; 8 nucleotides match TRBD1. The CDR3 spans 14 residues. Losses at the gene ends were 2 bases for V and 7 bases for J; bases not matched to a gene: 6. Looked up from germline, CDR1 is MDHEN and CDR2 is SYDVKM. CDR3: CASSLVQGAGTQYF. The CDR3 coding sequence is TGTGCCAGCAGTTTAGTGCAGGGGGCGGGGACCCAGTACTTC.

The J gene is TRBJ2-1, the V gene TRBV18; 7 positions agree with TRBD2. CDR1 and CDR2 (germline): KGHSH, LQKENI. The length of the CDR3 is 15 residues. V shed 0 bases and J 9 bases; nucleotides not matched to a gene: 8. The CDR3 reads CASSPPPAGASEQFF. DNA of the CDR3: TGTGCCAGCTCACCACCCCCCGCGGGAGCTTCTGAGCAGTTCTTC.

This chain joins TRBV2 and TRBJ1-1, with D uncertain. Trimming removed 8 bases at V and 1 base at J, with 11 bases between. Germline CDR1 SNHLY, CDR2 FYNNEI. This CDR3 has 13 amino acids. The CDR3 sequence: CASEREGNTEAFF. The CDR3 DNA reads TGTGCCAGCGAAAGGGAGGGGAACACTGAAGCTTTCTTT. The entire variable domain, with the rest obtained from reference TRBV2 and TRBJ1-1, is as follows: EPEVTQTPSHQVTQMGQEVILRCVPISNHLYFYWYRQILGQKVEFLVSFYNNEISEKSEIFDDQFSVERPDGSNFTLKIRSTKLEDSAMYFCASEREGNTEAFFGQGTRLTVV.

The chain is built from TRBV14 and TRBJ2-4, with D possibly matching TRBD1 (5 bases). The CDR3 covers 15 residues. The V end lost 4 bases, the J end lost 4 bases, and 14 bases lay between the germline ends. Germline V gene lookup returns CDR1 SGHDN and CDR2 FVKESK. CDR3 loop: CASSPNRIGKNIQYF. The CDR3 DNA is TGTGCCAGCAGCCCAAACAGGATTGGTAAAAACATTCAGTACTTC.